The 28 T cell receptor beta chains in this list originate from one sample, sequenced in a study of cytomegalovirus exposure and HLA in healthy donors. The PCR made use of 60 Vbeta and 13 Jbeta primers. The table came from immunoSEQ multiplex PCR; TCRdb's copy has only in-frame clones and leaves some out. Of around 210,000 clones in the sample, around 85% are singletons; the top ten hold around 1.7%. Sequencing was performed on PBMCs. The receptor source for this set is a man over 45 in good health and CMV-seronegative.

This chain uses TRBV5-4 with TRBJ2-5, with 7 positions matching TRBD1. The last part of the DNA fits TRBJ2-7 better; the J call may be wrong. The CDR3 has 14 residues. Germline V gene lookup returns CDR1 SGHNT and CDR2 YYREEE (reference sequence). In nucleotides, the CDR3 is TGTGCCAGCAGCTTGGCGGGACAGCCCTACGAGCAGTACTTC. Protein product: CASSLAGQPYEQYF.

The J gene is TRBJ1-1, the V gene TRBV19; D remains ambiguous. The germline V gene encodes CDR1 LNHDA and CDR2 SQIVND (reference sequence). This CDR3 spans 14 amino acids. Trimming took off 6 bases at V and 4 bases at J, with 15 bases between the two ends. The CDR3 region is CASSSKLAVTEAFF. The CDR3 DNA sequence: TGTGCCAGTAGCTCTAAGTTGGCGGTCACTGAAGCTTTCTTT. The whole variable domain, filled in from reference TRBV19 and TRBJ1-1, reads DGGITQSPKYLFRKEGQNVTLSCEQNLNHDAMYWYRQDPGQGLRLIYYSQIVNDFQKGDIAEGYSVSREKKESFPLTVTSAQKNPTAFYLCASSSKLAVTEAFFGQGTRLTVV.

The chain links TRBV5-1 to TRBJ2-4, with a possible D match to TRBD1 (5 bases). Germline values: CDR1 SGHRS, CDR2 YFSETQ. This CDR3 spans 16 amino acids. V was shortened by 0 bases and J by 0 bases, with 10 bases between the two germline ends. This chain's CDR3 is CASSLGQTLAKNIQYF. In nucleotides, the CDR3 is TGCGCCAGCAGCTTGGGACAGACCTTAGCCAAAAACATTCAGTACTTC.

This clone was picked up one time. V gene TRBV2 combines with J gene TRBJ2-1; D unresolved. The ends were cut back, 4 bases at V and 5 bases at J, with 12 bases in the middle. CDR1 is SNHLY and CDR2 is FYNNEI in the germline V gene. The CDR3 totals 14 residues. The CDR3 DNA sequence: TGTGCCAGCAGTGCGCGACAAGTGGACAATGAGCAGTTCTTC. The encoded protein is CASSARQVDNEQFF.

V gene TRBV5-6 combines with J gene TRBJ2-3, with TRBD1 matching 9 bases. This CDR3 is 15 amino acids long. Looked up from germline, CDR1 is SGHDT and CDR2 is YYEEEE. V lost 3 bases and J lost 5; bases outside the gene matches: 7. The CDR3 is CASSSRDRAVDTQYF. The CDR3 bases are TGTGCCAGCAGCTCACGGGACAGGGCGGTAGATACGCAGTATTTT.

The chain is built from TRBV5-5 and TRBJ1-1; 8 bases line up with TRBD1. This CDR3 contains 14 residues. After removal of 4 bases from V and 4 bases from J, the junction contained 6 bases not matched to a gene. CDR1 SGHKS and CDR2 YYEKEE come from the germline V gene (reference sequence). The CDR3 DNA reads TGTGCCAGCAGCCTGGAGACAGGGGTCACTGAAGCTTTCTTT. This codes for CASSLETGVTEAFF.

The J gene is TRBJ2-7, the V gene TRBV9; TRBD1 matches at 7 bases. The CDR3 extends over 15 amino acids. The V segment lost 0 bases and the J segment 6 bases; nucleotides outside the gene matches: 9. Per the germline V gene, CDR1 is SGDLS and CDR2 is YYNGEE. Here the CDR3 reads CASSVAGDRAGEQYF. CDR3 DNA: TGTGCCAGCAGCGTAGCCGGAGACAGGGCGGGCGAGCAGTACTTC.

The V call is TRBV7-9, the J call TRBJ2-7, with 10 bases lining up with TRBD1. The V gene end was trimmed by 3 bases and the J gene end by 5 bases; junction bases not matched to a gene: 10. The CDR3 has 16 amino acids. Per germline, CDR1 SEHNR and CDR2 FQNEAQ (reference sequence). DNA for the CDR3: TGTGCCAGCAGCTTCGCCGGCCACGGACAGGGGGACGAGCAGTACTTC. It specifies CASSFAGHGQGDEQYF. The variable domain in full, completed from reference TRBV7-9 and TRBJ2-7, reads DTGVSQNPRHKITKRGQNVTFRCDPISEHNRLYWYRQTLGQGPEFLTYFQNEAQLEKSRLLSDRFSAERPKGSFSTLEIQRTEQGDSAMYLCASSFAGHGQGDEQYFGPGTRLTVT.

CDR3 bases: TGTGCCAGCAGTCTTACAGATACGCAGTATTTT. This sequence encodes CASSLTDTQYF. This sequence joins TRBV2 and TRBJ2-3, with D unresolved. Germline V gene data show CDR1 as SNHLY and CDR2 as FYNNEI. This CDR3 region has 11 residues. V was pared by 5 bases and J by 3 bases, with 3 bases between.

This chain uses TRBV5-4 with TRBJ1-1; 9 bases agree with TRBD1. This CDR3 is built from 17 residues. Germline-derived CDR1 and CDR2 are SGHNT and YYREEE (reference sequence). V lost 6 bases to trimming and J lost 0 bases; unmatched junction nucleotides: 12. In DNA form, the CDR3 reads TGTGCCAGCACCAAACTGGACAGGGGTTTCATGAACACTGAAGCTTTCTTT. Its translation: CASTKLDRGFMNTEAFF.

This clone was observed a single time. The rearrangement links TRBV5-1 to TRBJ2-7; weak D call: TRBD2 (5 bases). V gave up 0 bases and J gave up 0 bases, with 13 bases separating them. Germline CDR1 is SGHRS and CDR2 is YFSETQ. The CDR3 length is 16 residues. For the CDR3, the DNA is TGCGCCAGCAGCTTGGCCATGAGCGGATTCTCCTACGAGCAGTACTTC. Protein sequence: CASSLAMSGFSYEQYF.

The gene calls are TRBV30 and TRBJ1-2; D gene uncertain. CDR1 is GTSNPN, CDR2 SVGIG, per germline (reference sequence). With 1 base removed from V and 5 bases from J, the gap between germline ends came to 8 bases. There are 12 residues in the CDR3. CDR3 nucleotide sequence: TGTGCCTGGAGTGCTGCGCGGTATGGCTACACCTTC. This codes for CAWSAARYGYTF.

The DNA of the CDR3 is TGTGCCAGCAGCGTAGAGGGACAATCTGGAAACACCATATATTTT. This codes for CASSVEGQSGNTIYF. The chain uses TRBV9 and TRBJ1-3; tentatively, D is TRBD1 (6 bases). The CDR3 has 15 residues. Looked up from germline, CDR1 is SGDLS and CDR2 is YYNGEE. Trimming took 0 bases from V and 1 from J, leaving 8 bases between them.

The chain uses TRBV30 and TRBJ2-7; TRBD1 matches 12 bases. Germline V lookup: CDR1 GTSNPN, CDR2 SVGIG (reference sequence). This CDR3 spans 14 amino acids. J lost 12 bases, V lost 6 bases, and 15 bases had no gene match. CDR3 bases: TGTGCCTGTTCCGGGACAGGGGGCGCAGGGTTTTTGTACTTC. It codes for CACSGTGGAGFLYF.

V and J are TRBV6-6 and TRBJ1-2, with 12 bases aligning to TRBD1. V trimming: 5 bases; J trimming: 6 bases; junction bases outside the gene matches: 7. CDR1 is MNHNY, CDR2 SVGAGI, per germline (reference sequence). The CDR3 has 15 amino acids. The CDR3 sequence: CASSRGTGGVNGYTF. CDR3 DNA sequence: TGTGCCAGCAGTCGCGGGACAGGGGGCGTCAATGGCTACACCTTC.

The genes are TRBV4-2 and TRBJ1-5, with a tentative D call TRBD1 (5 bases). The CDR3 totals 14 residues. From germline, CDR1 is LGHNA and CDR2 YNFKEQ. V lost 0 bases, J lost 2 bases, and 5 bases lay in between. CDR3 residues: CASSQEGGNQPQHF. The CDR3 DNA follows: TGTGCCAGCAGCCAAGAAGGGGGCAATCAGCCCCAGCATTTT.

This clone was recorded once. The CDR3 DNA reads TGCGCCAGCAGCGGCGGACTAGCGGGAGGGAACAATGAGCAGTTCTTC. It encodes CASSGGLAGGNNEQFF. V usage is TRBV5-1 and J usage is TRBJ2-1; TRBD2 matches at 15 bases. Per germline, CDR1 SGHRS and CDR2 YFSETQ. J was trimmed by 5 bases and V by 4 bases; bases with no gene match: 4. The CDR3 length is 16 residues.

This clone was counted once. The chain uses TRBV28 and TRBJ2-1, with 8 positions matching TRBD2. With 5 bases clipped from V and 1 base from J, the junction kept 7 bases outside the gene matches. Germline V gene sequence: CDR1 MDHEN, CDR2 SYDVKM. There are 16 residues in the CDR3. In DNA, the CDR3 is TGTGCCAGCAGTCAAAGGGGCGGGAGGTCCTACAATGAGCAGTTCTTC. This gives the protein CASSQRGGRSYNEQFF.

J is TRBJ2-7 and V is TRBV20-1; 8 positions agree with TRBD1. CDR3 length: 11 residues. Trimming took 8 bases from V and 3 from J; bases not matched to a gene: 3. The germline V gene has CDR1 DFQATT and CDR2 SNEGSKA (reference sequence). CDR3 DNA: TGCAGTTCCACAGGGGGCTACGAGCAGTACTTC. It encodes CSSTGGYEQYF.

This chain connects TRBV7-3 to TRBJ2-1; the D gene is possibly TRBD2 (6 bases). Trimming left V 0 bases short and J 7 bases short, with 19 bases between. The length of the CDR3 is 17 residues. Germline V CDR1 and CDR2: SGHTA, FQGTGA. The CDR3 bases are TGTGCCAGCAGCTTAACGGGAGCAGGGAGGAAGAAAAATGAGCAGTTCTTC. It codes for CASSLTGAGRKKNEQFF.

The DNA for the CDR3 is TGTGCCAGTAGTATAGGAGGAGGGAGGGAGCAGTACTTC. Translating it yields CASSIGGGREQYF. The rearrangement links TRBV19 to TRBJ2-7, with D tentatively TRBD2 (6 bases). The CDR3 extends over 13 amino acids. Germline V gene lookup returns CDR1 LNHDA and CDR2 SQIVND (reference sequence). Trimming took off 1 base at V and 7 bases at J, with 11 bases between the two ends.

The rearrangement uses TRBV5-4 and TRBJ2-3; maybe TRBD2 (7 bases). With 4 bases removed from V and 2 bases from J, the gap between germline ends came to 14 bases. The CDR3 consists of 15 residues. CDR1 is SGHNT, CDR2 YYREEE, per germline (reference sequence). The CDR3 here is CASSLGGGNTDTQYF. The CDR3, as DNA: TGTGCCAGCAGCCTGGGGGGGGGCAACACAGATACGCAGTATTTT. Filled out from reference TRBV5-4 and TRBJ2-3, the complete variable domain reads ETGVTQSPTHLIKTRGQQVTLRCSSQSGHNTVSWYQQALGQGPQFIFQYYREEENGRGNFPPRFSGLQFPNYSSELNVNALELDDSALYLCASSLGGGNTDTQYFGPGTRLTVL.

The chain employs TRBV20-1 and TRBJ2-1; maybe TRBD2 (5 bases). Germline CDR1 reads DFQATT; CDR2 reads SNEGSKA (reference sequence). The CDR3 loop spans 10 amino acids. The V and J ends lost 5 bases and 10 bases respectively, with 9 bases between them. CDR3 protein: CSAQQREQFF. DNA for the CDR3: TGCAGTGCTCAGCAGCGGGAGCAGTTCTTC.

The chain has TRBV10-3 and TRBJ2-5, with D possibly TRBD1 on 6 matching bases. The end of the DNA fits TRBJ2-7 better, so the J call may be wrong. Looked up from germline, CDR1 is ENHRY and CDR2 is SYGVKD. The CDR3 loop spans 14 amino acids. DNA of the CDR3: TGTGCCATCACGTCGGGGCAGGGGAACTACGAGCAGTACTTC. Protein product: CAITSGQGNYEQYF.

This chain uses TRBV27 with TRBJ2-7, with TRBD2 matching over 7 bases. CDR1 and CDR2 (germline): MNHEY, SMNVEV (reference sequence). V trimming: 4 bases; J trimming: 4 bases; junction bases outside the gene matches: 10. The CDR3 runs 15 residues. The CDR3 DNA reads as TGTGCCAGCAGTTGGTCCAGCGGGATGACTTACGAGCAGTACTTC. Translating gives CASSWSSGMTYEQYF.

V is TRBV19 and J is TRBJ1-2; the D is unclear. V lost 3 bases and J 3 bases, leaving 17 bases between the germline ends. The V gene's germline CDR1 is LNHDA and CDR2 SQIVND (reference sequence). CDR3 length: 16 amino acids. For the CDR3, the DNA is TGTGCCAGTAGTATGTACTACCCTGGACTAGACTATGGCTACACCTTC. Encoded protein: CASSMYYPGLDYGYTF. The variable domain in full, completed from reference TRBV19 and TRBJ1-2, reads DGGITQSPKYLFRKEGQNVTLSCEQNLNHDAMYWYRQDPGQGLRLIYYSQIVNDFQKGDIAEGYSVSREKKESFPLTVTSAQKNPTAFYLCASSMYYPGLDYGYTFGSGTRLTVV.

The V and J genes are TRBV5-1 and TRBJ2-7, with D unclear. The CDR3 is made up of 13 amino acids. Germline values: CDR1 SGHRS, CDR2 YFSETQ. The V gene lost 1 base and the J gene lost 4 bases, with 9 bases spanning the gap. The CDR3 DNA is TGCGCCAGCAGCTTGTATCCGGTTTACGAGCAGTACTTC. This codes for CASSLYPVYEQYF.

This sequence joins TRBV28 and TRBJ1-1, with 7 bases fitting TRBD1. The CDR3 is 15 amino acids. Per germline, CDR1 MDHEN and CDR2 SYDVKM. Trimming took 3 bases from V and 0 from J; bases not matched to a gene: 4. The CDR3 DNA follows: TGTGCCAGCAGTTTGCCAGGGGGATTGAACACTGAAGCTTTCTTT. This codes for CASSLPGGLNTEAFF.